This is a list of T cell receptor beta chains from one sample in a study of T cells in Graves' hyperthyroidism and ophthalmopathy. Each CDR3 protein gets one entry after TCRdb re-called the multiplex PCR reads with MiXCR. The repertoire includes about 300,000 distinct CDR3 sequences, 20% to 30% of them detected once, and roughly a quarter sits in the top ten. The sample comprised blood. These receptors all come from a man in his forties with Graves' hyperthyroidism that later progressed to Graves' ophthalmopathy. Each CDR3 is given with its conserved first and last residue.

CDR3 | V | length
CASSVAGGGETQYF | TRBV9 | 14
CASSDSFNQPQHF | TRBV18 | 13
CASEDQGGAEAFF | TRBV6-2/TRBV6-3 | 13
CASGEDPYEQYF | TRBV6-1 | 12
CASSHPSRDIYEQYF | TRBV6-5 | 15
CASSSSWGQGGEKLFF | TRBV7-9 | 16
CASSQAQGAKAFF | TRBV4-1 | 13
CASSPNPDRDTGELFF | TRBV18 | 16
CASSMEGTKNIQYF | TRBV5-1 | 14
CASDRGGRQPQHF | TRBV28 | 13
CASSQDSASGNIQYF | TRBV5-1 | 15
CSARWGKQPQHF | TRBV20-1 | 12
CSARPSGTSSYEQYF | TRBV20-1 | 15
CASSLVQGGANVLTF | TRBV5-1 | 15
CASSLGASGSLGVLTF | TRBV7-8 | 16
CASSESRFNQPQHF | TRBV19 | 14
CASSFRDGTGELFF | TRBV5-1 | 14
CATSRAEQETQYF | TRBV15 | 13
CAISDPGQIYGYTF | TRBV10-3 | 14
CSARDVDRFYEQYF | TRBV20-1 | 14
CASSYSPGTYEQYF | TRBV6-5 | 14
CSVDRGHTGELFF | TRBV29-1 | 13
CASSSLSTQQYF | TRBV6-5 | 12
CSATLPDRVFEQYF | TRBV20-1 | 14
CATLGSSNYGYTF | TRBV12-3/TRBV12-4 | 13
CASSLGPGARETQYF | TRBV27 | 15
CASRNSGTGYSGELFF | TRBV6-5 | 16
CASSQGTGKGQYF | TRBV11-2 | 13
CSVEESRDRAVGETQYF | TRBV29-1 | 17
CASSKGPGGWKNIQYF | TRBV19 | 16
CASTRPSSYEQYF | TRBV6-1 | 13
CASTDLSEAFF | TRBV6-2/TRBV6-3 | 11
CSALPGTDAYEQYF | TRBV20-1 | 14
CASSVISKDSGYTF | TRBV7-9 | 14
CASSLGGEKTQYF | TRBV6-2/TRBV6-3 | 13
CATSRGLGTGELFF | TRBV24-1 | 14
CAWSAGNYGYTF | TRBV30 | 12
CATRDGQGQETQYF | TRBV24-1 | 14
CASNRRRDKSTDTQYF | TRBV2 | 16
CASSEWGQGAYEQYF | TRBV6-1 | 15
CASSLGTGGIQETQYF | TRBV12-3/TRBV12-4 | 16
CASNIIDRDGTEAFF | TRBV12-3/TRBV12-4 | 15
CASSLSAGVAKNIQYF | TRBV28 | 16
CSGDISYEQYF | TRBV6-1 | 11
CASSWGQGVGETQYF | TRBV5-1 | 15
CATRRGAGTSQETQYF | TRBV2 | 16
CASSDYEQYF | TRBV28 | 10
CASSPPALYEQYF | TRBV18 | 13
CASSPGPAPPQHF | TRBV6-2/TRBV6-3 | 13
CASNITGAGNQPQHF | TRBV27 | 15
CSAGTGGWTEAFF | TRBV29-1 | 13
CASSGPNTIYF | TRBV9 | 11
CASSPRSRGGGELFF | TRBV12-3/TRBV12-4 | 15
CASSFLGEAFF | TRBV12-3/TRBV12-4 | 11
CASSEHGMTDTTYEQYF | TRBV2 | 17
CASRSFQALGYGYTF | TRBV12-3/TRBV12-4 | 15
CASSLVDHAGYTF | TRBV12-3/TRBV12-4 | 13
CASMGDTGYGYTF | TRBV6-5 | 13
CASGTESNQPQHF | TRBV6-1 | 13